One sample yielded the 26 T cell receptor beta chains listed below, sequenced in a study of shared T cell receptors in the human thymus. TCRdb keeps only in-frame clones here, not all; method: immunoSEQ multiplex PCR. The table lists hundreds of thousands of clones, roughly 88% of them singletons, with 0.01% in the top ten. These data also featured in a second study, about human thymus T cells.

What was sequenced was thymocytes. The source is a boy younger than two with a congenital heart defect.

This chain uses TRBV14 with TRBJ2-2; 14 positions match TRBD2. Germline V gene sequence: CDR1 SGHDN, CDR2 FVKESK. V lost 4 bases to trimming and J lost 1 base; unmatched junction nucleotides: 11. The CDR3 consists of 20 residues. The DNA of the CDR3 is TGTGCCAGCAGCCCAGGGGAGACTAGCGGGAGGGCCTGGAACACCGGGGAGCTGTTTTTT. Its translation: CASSPGETSGRAWNTGELFF.

This rearrangement joins TRBV4-3 to TRBJ2-7; no clear D gene. The V gene's germline CDR1 is LGHNA and CDR2 YSLEER. The CDR3 spans 9 residues. In DNA, the CDR3 is TGCTTACCCTACTACGAGCAGTACTTC. Its protein is CLPYYEQYF.

The J gene is TRBJ1-2, the V gene TRBV5-1; D uncertain. Germline loops: CDR1 SGHRS, CDR2 YFSETQ. V dropped 0 bases and J dropped 8 bases, with 8 bases sitting between them. CDR3 length: 12 residues. Here the CDR3 DNA reads TGCGCCAGCAGCTTGGATCAGAGGGGCTACACCTTC. This codes for CASSLDQRGYTF.

This chain connects TRBV25-1 to TRBJ2-3; 9 bases align to TRBD1. CDR1 and CDR2 (germline): MGHDK, SYGVNS. There are 18 residues in the CDR3. The V segment lost 2 bases and the J segment 4 bases; nucleotides outside the gene matches: 13. CDR3 in amino acids: CASSETSQPGQGADTQYF. In DNA form, the CDR3 reads TGTGCCAGCAGTGAAACCTCCCAACCGGGACAGGGAGCAGATACGCAGTATTTT.

V usage is TRBV14 and J usage is TRBJ1-2, with D uncertain. Per germline, CDR1 SGHDN and CDR2 FVKESK. This CDR3 is 15 amino acids long. V was trimmed by 0 bases and J by 5 bases, leaving 13 bases between them. The CDR3 reads CASSQDWVRPYGYTF. The CDR3 region has the DNA TGTGCCAGCAGCCAAGATTGGGTCAGGCCTTATGGCTACACCTTC.

The chain employs TRBV2 and TRBJ2-7; TRBD1 aligns across 8 bases. The junction had 7 bases not matched to a gene; V was cut back by 6 bases and J by 3 bases. Per the germline V gene, CDR1 is SNHLY and CDR2 is FYNNEI. This CDR3 region has 14 residues. The chain's CDR3 is CASRGDRQHYEQYF. The CDR3 coding sequence is TGTGCCAGCAGGGGGGACAGGCAACACTACGAGCAGTACTTC.

This chain joins TRBV10-3 and TRBJ2-3, with a weak D call TRBD2 (5 bases). CDR1 and CDR2 from the germline V gene are ENHRY and SYGVKD. The CDR3 is 17 amino acids. Trimming shortened V by 4 bases and J by 0 bases, and 17 bases separated the two germline ends. As DNA, the CDR3 is TGTGCCATCAGTGTGGGTGACTACGGGCATAGCACAGATACGCAGTATTTT. It encodes CAISVGDYGHSTDTQYF.

This rearrangement joins TRBV14 to TRBJ2-1; 7 bases agree with TRBD2. The germline gives CDR1 SGHDN, CDR2 FVKESK. The CDR3 is made up of 16 amino acids. V lost 3 bases and J lost 8; bases outside the gene matches: 13. For the CDR3, the DNA is TGTGCCAGCAGCCAGGGGGGGGGACTCTCAGCCGATGAGCAGTTCTTC. Its translation: CASSQGGGLSADEQFF.

This clone was observed a single time. V gene TRBV7-9 combines with J gene TRBJ2-3, with 8 bases identical to TRBD2. Germline V gene data show CDR1 as SEHNR and CDR2 as FQNEAQ (reference sequence). This CDR3 contains 18 residues. Unmatched junction bases numbered 14, after V lost 5 bases and J lost 1 base. CDR3 in amino acids: CASSTSAMSGLGTDTQYF. The CDR3, as DNA: TGTGCCAGCAGCACTTCAGCCATGTCGGGACTAGGCACAGATACGCAGTATTTT.

The sample holds one count of this clone. V usage is TRBV2 and J usage is TRBJ2-7; D is unclear. The length of the CDR3 is 13 residues. The V and J ends lost 3 bases and 6 bases respectively, with 12 bases between them. The germline V gene encodes CDR1 SNHLY and CDR2 FYNNEI. The CDR3 coding sequence is TGTGCCAGCAGTGAGTTCGAGCCGGGCGAGCAGTACTTC. Translation: CASSEFEPGEQYF.

The chain couples TRBV2 to TRBJ2-5; TRBD2 aligns across 7 bases. There are 14 residues in the CDR3. Per germline, CDR1 SNHLY and CDR2 FYNNEI. Trimming took 7 bases from V and 3 from J; bases not matched to a gene: 8. CDR3 DNA: TGTGCCAGCAAGCTGGCGGGAGTGGAAGAGACCCAGTACTTC. The encoded protein is CASKLAGVEETQYF.

V usage is TRBV27 and J usage is TRBJ1-2, with 8 bases matching TRBD1. CDR1 MNHEY and CDR2 SMNVEV come from the germline V gene (reference sequence). The CDR3 length is 14 residues. Trimming removed 4 bases from V and 2 bases from J; junction bases left unmatched: 3. In DNA form, the CDR3 reads TGTGCCAGCAGTTCGCGGGACAGGAACTATGGCTACACCTTC. Encoded protein: CASSSRDRNYGYTF.

The chain links TRBV27 to TRBJ2-1, with a possible D match to TRBD1 (6 bases). Germline V lookup: CDR1 MNHEY, CDR2 SMNVEV (reference sequence). Trimming took off 5 bases at V and 1 base at J, with 12 bases between the two ends. The CDR3 consists of 15 residues. CDR3 loop: CASSPPDRSYNEQFF. DNA for the CDR3: TGTGCCAGCAGTCCCCCGGACAGATCCTACAATGAGCAGTTCTTC.

The V and J genes are TRBV10-3 and TRBJ2-2; a possible D gene is TRBD1 (6 bases). CDR3 length: 14 amino acids. Deletions cut 9 bases from V and 0 bases from J, with 11 bases between. From germline, CDR1 is ENHRY and CDR2 SYGVKD. CDR3 in amino acids: CAMRTAANTGELFF. In nucleotides, the CDR3 is TGTGCCATGAGGACAGCCGCGAACACCGGGGAGCTGTTTTTT.

CDR3 residues: CASSESTSEAFF. DNA of the CDR3: TGCGCCAGCAGTGAGTCGACAAGTGAAGCTTTCTTT. The rearrangement uses TRBV10-2 and TRBJ1-1; D is unresolved. Germline V lookup: CDR1 WSHSY, CDR2 SAAADI. The V end lost 0 bases, the J end lost 7 bases, and 6 bases lay between the germline ends. The CDR3 consists of 12 residues.

This clone occurred once. This chain connects TRBV19 to TRBJ2-3, with 8 bases lining up with TRBD2. V lost 9 bases, J lost 4 bases, and 12 bases stayed unmatched. Germline-derived CDR1 and CDR2 are LNHDA and SQIVND (reference sequence). This CDR3 is 15 amino acids long. As DNA, the CDR3 is TGTGCCAGCGGGGGGAGCGGGAGCTTGTCAGATACGCAGTATTTT. Its protein is CASGGSGSLSDTQYF. Using reference TRBV19 and TRBJ2-3 for the parts outside the CDR3, the full variable domain is DGGITQSPKYLFRKEGQNVTLSCEQNLNHDAMYWYRQDPGQGLRLIYYSQIVNDFQKGDIAEGYSVSREKKESFPLTVTSAQKNPTAFYLCASGGSGSLSDTQYFGPGTRLTVL.

The chain has TRBV19 and TRBJ2-7; D unclear. V lost 6 bases and J 2 bases, leaving 14 bases between the germline ends. The CDR3 has 14 amino acids. Germline values: CDR1 LNHDA, CDR2 SQIVND (reference sequence). This chain's CDR3 is CASSPAANPYEQYF. CDR3 nucleotides: TGTGCCAGTAGCCCTGCGGCGAACCCCTACGAGCAGTACTTC.

The rearrangement joins TRBV11-2 to TRBJ1-1; 12 nucleotides line up with TRBD1. V lost 4 bases to trimming and J lost 1 base; unmatched junction nucleotides: 7. The CDR3 contains 17 residues. Germline assignment: CDR1 SGHAT and CDR2 FQNNGV. The CDR3 reads CASSWRGQGAGNTEAFF. The CDR3 nucleotides read TGTGCCAGCAGCTGGAGGGGACAGGGGGCGGGGAACACTGAAGCTTTCTTT.

The chain carries TRBV19 and TRBJ1-5, with D possibly matching TRBD1 (5 bases). The CDR3 consists of 14 residues. V lost 6 bases to trimming and J lost 2 bases, with 11 bases between them. CDR1 is LNHDA and CDR2 is SQIVND in the germline V gene (reference sequence). CDR3 loop: CASRSQGGNQPQHF. The CDR3 DNA reads as TGTGCCAGTAGGTCGCAGGGTGGCAATCAGCCCCAGCATTTT.

V and J are TRBV19 and TRBJ2-5, with a weak D call TRBD2 (6 bases). Trimming left V 11 bases short and J 4 bases short, with 17 bases between. The CDR3 spans 13 residues. Germline V lookup: CDR1 LNHDA, CDR2 SQIVND (reference sequence). The CDR3 DNA reads TGTGCCTCCAGGGCAGGGCGGGGAGAGACCCAGTACTTC. It specifies CASRAGRGETQYF. The full variable domain, rest sourced from reference TRBV19 and TRBJ2-5, is DGGITQSPKYLFRKEGQNVTLSCEQNLNHDAMYWYRQDPGQGLRLIYYSQIVNDFQKGDIAEGYSVSREKKESFPLTVTSAQKNPTAFYLCASRAGRGETQYFGPGTRLLVL.

Points on this clone: Other DNA sequences in this specimen translate into the identical CDR3. This sequence joins TRBV5-4 and TRBJ2-3, with TRBD2 identical over 11 bases. CDR3 length: 16 amino acids. The V gene end was trimmed by 4 bases and the J gene end by 0 bases; junction bases not matched to a gene: 4. The germline V gene encodes CDR1 SGHNT and CDR2 YYREEE (reference sequence). In nucleotides, the CDR3 is TGTGCCAGCAGCCCGGGGACTAGCGGAAGCACAGATACGCAGTATTTT. This gives the protein CASSPGTSGSTDTQYF.

This rearrangement joins TRBV7-6 to TRBJ2-7, with 8 bases that match TRBD2. J was trimmed by 0 bases and V by 5 bases; bases with no gene match: 6. CDR3 length equals 15 residues. The germline V gene encodes CDR1 SGHVS and CDR2 FNYEAQ. The CDR3 nucleotides read TGTGCCAGCAGCCCCAGCGGGAGCCCCTCCTACGAGCAGTACTTC. It yields the protein CASSPSGSPSYEQYF. Together with reference TRBV7-6 and TRBJ2-7, the CDR3 gives the full variable domain: GAGVSQSPRYKVTKRGQDVALRCDPISGHVSLYWYRQALGQGPEFLTYFNYEAQQDKSGLPNDRFSAERPEGSISTLTIQRTEQRDSAMYRCASSPSGSPSYEQYFGPGTRLTVT.

The V and J genes are TRBV4-3 and TRBJ2-1, with 8 bases lining up with TRBD2. Germline loops: CDR1 LGHNA, CDR2 YSLEER. The CDR3 contains 18 residues. V lost 0 bases, J lost 2 bases, and 9 bases stayed unmatched. The CDR3 coding sequence is TGCGCCAGCAGCCAAGATCGTCGTTCGGGAGGGCCCTACAATGAGCAGTTCTTC. It yields the protein CASSQDRRSGGPYNEQFF.

The chain links TRBV7-6 to TRBJ1-1; 8 bases are shared with TRBD1. Losses at the gene ends were 5 bases for V and 1 base for J; bases not matched to a gene: 6. From germline, CDR1 is SGHVS and CDR2 FNYEAQ. This CDR3 comprises 15 residues. The CDR3 DNA sequence: TGTGCCAGCAGCCCTTGGACAGGGAGGAACACTGAAGCTTTCTTT. Translation gives CASSPWTGRNTEAFF. The full variable domain, with the rest looked up from reference TRBV7-6 and TRBJ1-1, is GAGVSQSPRYKVTKRGQDVALRCDPISGHVSLYWYRQALGQGPEFLTYFNYEAQQDKSGLPNDRFSAERPEGSISTLTIQRTEQRDSAMYRCASSPWTGRNTEAFFGQGTRLTVV.

V gene TRBV9 combines with J gene TRBJ2-1; a possible D gene is TRBD2 (5 bases). The CDR3 is 15 residues long. Germline values: CDR1 SGDLS, CDR2 YYNGEE. V gave up 2 bases and J gave up 7 bases, with 16 bases separating them. The CDR3 DNA reads TGTGCCAGCAGCGTCAAGGAGGCCCAAAAAAATGAGCAGTTCTTC. It encodes CASSVKEAQKNEQFF.

The V and J genes are TRBV2 and TRBJ1-2; TRBD1 agrees at 8 bases. The CDR3 length is 13 residues. CDR1 is SNHLY, CDR2 FYNNEI, per germline. With 11 bases clipped from V and 2 bases from J, the junction kept 7 bases outside the gene matches. Here the CDR3 reads CAGQNRGNYGYTF. In DNA, the CDR3 is TGTGCCGGCCAGAACAGGGGGAACTATGGCTACACCTTC.